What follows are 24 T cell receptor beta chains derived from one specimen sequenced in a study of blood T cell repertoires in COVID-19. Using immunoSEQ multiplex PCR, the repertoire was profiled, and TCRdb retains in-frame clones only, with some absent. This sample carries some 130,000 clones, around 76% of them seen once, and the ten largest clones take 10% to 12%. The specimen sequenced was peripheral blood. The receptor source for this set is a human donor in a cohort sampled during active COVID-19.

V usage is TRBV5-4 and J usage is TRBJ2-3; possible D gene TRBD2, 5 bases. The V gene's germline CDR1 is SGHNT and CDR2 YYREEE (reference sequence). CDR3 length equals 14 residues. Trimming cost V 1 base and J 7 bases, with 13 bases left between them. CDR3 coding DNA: TGTGCCAGCAGCTTGACTAGTGGCGGATATACGCAGTATTTT. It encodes CASSLTSGGYTQYF. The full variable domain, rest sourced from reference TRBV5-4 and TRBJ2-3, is ETGVTQSPTHLIKTRGQQVTLRCSSQSGHNTVSWYQQALGQGPQFIFQYYREEENGRGNFPPRFSGLQFPNYSSELNVNALELDDSALYLCASSLTSGGYTQYFGPGTRLTVL.

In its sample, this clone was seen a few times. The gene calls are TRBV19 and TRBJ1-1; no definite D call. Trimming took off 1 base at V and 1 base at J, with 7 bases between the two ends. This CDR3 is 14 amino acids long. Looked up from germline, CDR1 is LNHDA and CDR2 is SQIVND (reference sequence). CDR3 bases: TGTGCCAGTAGTATAGGGCAGAAGAACACTGAAGCTTTCTTT. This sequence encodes CASSIGQKNTEAFF.

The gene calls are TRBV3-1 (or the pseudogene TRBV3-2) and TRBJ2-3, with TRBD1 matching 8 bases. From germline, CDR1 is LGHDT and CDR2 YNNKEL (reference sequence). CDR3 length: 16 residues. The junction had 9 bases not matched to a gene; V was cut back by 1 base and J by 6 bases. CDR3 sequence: CASSQAPGQGQDTQYF. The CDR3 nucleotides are TGTGCCAGCAGCCAAGCCCCCGGACAGGGACAGGATACGCAGTATTTT.

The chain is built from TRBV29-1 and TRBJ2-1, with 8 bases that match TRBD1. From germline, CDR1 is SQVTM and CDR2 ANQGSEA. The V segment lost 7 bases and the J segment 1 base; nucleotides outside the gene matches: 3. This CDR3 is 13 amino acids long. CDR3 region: CSARTGSYNEQFF. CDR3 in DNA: TGCAGCGCCCGGACAGGGTCCTACAATGAGCAGTTCTTC.

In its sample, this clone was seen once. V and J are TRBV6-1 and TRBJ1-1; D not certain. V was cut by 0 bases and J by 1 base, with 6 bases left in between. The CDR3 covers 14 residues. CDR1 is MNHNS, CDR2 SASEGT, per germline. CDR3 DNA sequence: TGTGCCAGCAGTGAAGCGAGGGAGAACACTGAAGCTTTCTTT. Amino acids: CASSEARENTEAFF.

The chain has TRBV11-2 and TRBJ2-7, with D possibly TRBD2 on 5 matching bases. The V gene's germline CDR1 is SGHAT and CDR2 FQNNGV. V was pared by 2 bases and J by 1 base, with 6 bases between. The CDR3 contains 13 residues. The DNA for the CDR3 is TGTGCCAGCAGCTTACCGGGGTCCTACGAGCAGTACTTC. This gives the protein CASSLPGSYEQYF. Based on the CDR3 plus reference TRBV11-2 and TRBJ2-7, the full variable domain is EAGVAQSPRYKIIEKRQSVAFWCNPISGHATLYWYQQILGQGPKLLIQFQNNGVVDDSQLPKDRFSAERLKGVDSTLKIQPAKLEDSAVYLCASSLPGSYEQYFGPGTRLTVT.

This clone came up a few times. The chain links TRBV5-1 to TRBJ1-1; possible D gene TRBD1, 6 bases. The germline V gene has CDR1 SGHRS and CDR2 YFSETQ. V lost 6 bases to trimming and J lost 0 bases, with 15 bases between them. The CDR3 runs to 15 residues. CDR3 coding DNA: TGCGCCAGCACAGGGGATGAAACAGTGAACACTGAAGCTTTCTTT. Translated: CASTGDETVNTEAFF.

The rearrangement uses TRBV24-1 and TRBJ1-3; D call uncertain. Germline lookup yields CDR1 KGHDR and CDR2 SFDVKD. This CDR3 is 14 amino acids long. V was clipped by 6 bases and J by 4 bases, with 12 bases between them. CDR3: CATSPPSGGNTIYF. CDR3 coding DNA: TGTGCCACCAGTCCGCCGTCGGGGGGAAACACCATATATTTT.

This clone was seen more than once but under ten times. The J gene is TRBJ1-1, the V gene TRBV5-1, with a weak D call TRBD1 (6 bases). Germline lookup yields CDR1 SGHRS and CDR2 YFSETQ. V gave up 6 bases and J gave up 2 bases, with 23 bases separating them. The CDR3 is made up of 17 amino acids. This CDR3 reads CASKPMTSQGINTEAFF. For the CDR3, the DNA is TGCGCCAGCAAACCTATGACGTCTCAGGGGATTAACACTGAAGCTTTCTTT.

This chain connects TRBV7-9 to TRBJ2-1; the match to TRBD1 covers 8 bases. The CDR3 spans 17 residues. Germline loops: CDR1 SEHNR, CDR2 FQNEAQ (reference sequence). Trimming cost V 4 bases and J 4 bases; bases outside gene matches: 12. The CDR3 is CASSSGGLLGSYNEQFF. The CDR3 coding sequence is TGTGCCAGCAGCTCAGGGGGCCTTCTAGGGTCATACAATGAGCAGTTCTTC.

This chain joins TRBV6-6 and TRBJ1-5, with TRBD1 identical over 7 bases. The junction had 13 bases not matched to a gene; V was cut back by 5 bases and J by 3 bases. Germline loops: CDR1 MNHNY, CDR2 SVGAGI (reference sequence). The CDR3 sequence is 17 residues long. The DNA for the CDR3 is TGTGCCAGCAGTCCAACCCAACCGACAGGGAACAATCAGCCCCAGCATTTT. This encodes CASSPTQPTGNNQPQHF.

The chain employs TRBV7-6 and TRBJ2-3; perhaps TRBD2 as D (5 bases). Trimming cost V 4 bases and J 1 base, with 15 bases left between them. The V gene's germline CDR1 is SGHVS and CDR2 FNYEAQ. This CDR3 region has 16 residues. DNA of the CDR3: TGTGCCAGCAGCTCCCCGTTAAGGCGGGGCACAGATACGCAGTATTTT. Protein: CASSSPLRRGTDTQYF.

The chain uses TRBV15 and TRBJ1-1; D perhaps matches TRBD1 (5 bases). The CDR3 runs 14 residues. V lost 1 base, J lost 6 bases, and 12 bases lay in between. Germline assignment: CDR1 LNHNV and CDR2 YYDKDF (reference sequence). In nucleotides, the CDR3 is TGTGCCACCAGCAGAGTCTTGCAGGGCGCTGAAGCTTTCTTT. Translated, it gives CATSRVLQGAEAFF.

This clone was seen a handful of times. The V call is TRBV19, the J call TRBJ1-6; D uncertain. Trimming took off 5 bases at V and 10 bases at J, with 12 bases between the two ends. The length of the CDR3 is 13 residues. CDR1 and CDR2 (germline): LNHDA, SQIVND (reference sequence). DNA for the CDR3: TGTGCCAGTAGTCCCAGCACGGGATCACCCCTCCACTTT. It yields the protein CASSPSTGSPLHF.

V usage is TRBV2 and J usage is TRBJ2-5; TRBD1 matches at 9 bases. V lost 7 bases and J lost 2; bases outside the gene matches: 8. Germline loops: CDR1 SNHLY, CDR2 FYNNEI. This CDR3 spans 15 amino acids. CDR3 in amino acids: CASTLDRGQQETQYF. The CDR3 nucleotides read TGTGCCAGCACCCTGGACAGGGGCCAACAAGAGACCCAGTACTTC.

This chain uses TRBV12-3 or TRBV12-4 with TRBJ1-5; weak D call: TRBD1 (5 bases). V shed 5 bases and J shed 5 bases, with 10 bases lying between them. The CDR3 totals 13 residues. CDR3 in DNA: TGTGCCAGCAGTGGGGGGTCCCATCAGCCCCAGCATTTT. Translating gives CASSGGSHQPQHF.

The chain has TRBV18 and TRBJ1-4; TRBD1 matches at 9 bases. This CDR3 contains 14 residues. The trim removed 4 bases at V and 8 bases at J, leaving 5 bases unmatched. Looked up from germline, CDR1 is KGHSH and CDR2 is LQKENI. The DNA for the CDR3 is TGTGCCAGCTCACGGACAGGGGAATTGGAAAAACTGTTTTTT. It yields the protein CASSRTGELEKLFF.

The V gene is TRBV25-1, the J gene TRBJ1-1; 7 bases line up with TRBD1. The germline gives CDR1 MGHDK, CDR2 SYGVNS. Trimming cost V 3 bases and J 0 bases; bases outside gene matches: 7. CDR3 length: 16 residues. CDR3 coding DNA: TGTGCCAGCAGTGACGAACCGACAGGGATGAACACTGAAGCTTTCTTT. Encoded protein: CASSDEPTGMNTEAFF.

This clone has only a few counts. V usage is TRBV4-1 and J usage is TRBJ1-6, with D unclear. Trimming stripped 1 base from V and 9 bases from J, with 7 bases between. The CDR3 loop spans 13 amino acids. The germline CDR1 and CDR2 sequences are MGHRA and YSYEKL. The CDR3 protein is CASSQVGGSPLHF. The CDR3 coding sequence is TGCGCCAGCAGCCAAGTCGGAGGTTCACCCCTCCACTTT.

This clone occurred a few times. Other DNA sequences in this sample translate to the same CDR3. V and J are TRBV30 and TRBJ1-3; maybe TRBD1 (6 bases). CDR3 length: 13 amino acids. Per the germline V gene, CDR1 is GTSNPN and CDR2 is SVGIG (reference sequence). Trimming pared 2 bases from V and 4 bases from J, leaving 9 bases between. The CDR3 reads CAWSPGQGNTIYF. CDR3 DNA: TGTGCCTGGAGTCCGGGACAAGGAAACACCATATATTTT.

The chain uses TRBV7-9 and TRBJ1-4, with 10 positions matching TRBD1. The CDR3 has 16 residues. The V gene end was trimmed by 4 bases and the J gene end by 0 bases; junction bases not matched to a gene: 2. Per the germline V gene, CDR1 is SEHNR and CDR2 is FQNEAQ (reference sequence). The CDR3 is CASSSGQGTTNEKLFF. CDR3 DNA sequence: TGTGCCAGCAGCTCGGGACAGGGGACAACTAATGAAAAACTGTTTTTT. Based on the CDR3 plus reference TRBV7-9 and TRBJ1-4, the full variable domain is DTGVSQNPRHKITKRGQNVTFRCDPISEHNRLYWYRQTLGQGPEFLTYFQNEAQLEKSRLLSDRFSAERPKGSFSTLEIQRTEQGDSAMYLCASSSGQGTTNEKLFFGSGTQLSVL.

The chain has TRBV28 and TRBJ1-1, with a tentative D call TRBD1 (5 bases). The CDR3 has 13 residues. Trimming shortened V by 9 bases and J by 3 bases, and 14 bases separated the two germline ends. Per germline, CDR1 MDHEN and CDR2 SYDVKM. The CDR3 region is CASRRQGDTEAFF. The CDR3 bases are TGTGCCAGTCGAAGGCAGGGCGACACTGAAGCTTTCTTT.

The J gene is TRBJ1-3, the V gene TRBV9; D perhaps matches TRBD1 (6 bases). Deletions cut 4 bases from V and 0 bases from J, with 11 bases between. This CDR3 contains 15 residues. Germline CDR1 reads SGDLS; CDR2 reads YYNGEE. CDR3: CASSRDISSGNTIYF. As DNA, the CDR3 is TGTGCCAGCAGCCGGGACATCAGCTCTGGAAACACCATATATTTT.

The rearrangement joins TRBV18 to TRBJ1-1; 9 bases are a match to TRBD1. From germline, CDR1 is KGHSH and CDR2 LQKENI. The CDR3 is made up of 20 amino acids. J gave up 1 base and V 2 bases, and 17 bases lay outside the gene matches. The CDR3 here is CASSPTASPGTGWTNTEAFF. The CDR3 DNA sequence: TGTGCCAGCTCACCAACGGCCTCCCCCGGGACAGGGTGGACGAACACTGAAGCTTTCTTT.